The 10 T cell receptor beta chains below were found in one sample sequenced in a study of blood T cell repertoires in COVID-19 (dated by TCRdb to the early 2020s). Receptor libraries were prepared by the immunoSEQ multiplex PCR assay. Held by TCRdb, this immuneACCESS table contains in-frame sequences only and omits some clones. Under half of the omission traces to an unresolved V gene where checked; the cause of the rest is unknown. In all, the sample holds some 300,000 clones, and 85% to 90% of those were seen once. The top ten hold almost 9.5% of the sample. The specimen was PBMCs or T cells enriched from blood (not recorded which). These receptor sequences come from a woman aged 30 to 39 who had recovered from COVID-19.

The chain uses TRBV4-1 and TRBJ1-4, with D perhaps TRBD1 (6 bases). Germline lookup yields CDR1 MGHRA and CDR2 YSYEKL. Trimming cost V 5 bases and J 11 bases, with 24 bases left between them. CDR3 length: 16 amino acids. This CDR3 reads CASSNPLRGYRWKLFF. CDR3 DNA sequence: TGCGCCAGCAGCAACCCCCTCAGGGGCTACCGGTGGAAACTGTTTTTT.

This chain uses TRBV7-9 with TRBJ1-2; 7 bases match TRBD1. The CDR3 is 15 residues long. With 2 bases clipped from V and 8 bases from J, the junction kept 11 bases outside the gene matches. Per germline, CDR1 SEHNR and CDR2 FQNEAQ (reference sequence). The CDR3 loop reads CASSLLTGVEVGYTF. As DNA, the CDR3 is TGTGCCAGCAGCTTACTCACAGGGGTTGAAGTCGGCTACACCTTC.

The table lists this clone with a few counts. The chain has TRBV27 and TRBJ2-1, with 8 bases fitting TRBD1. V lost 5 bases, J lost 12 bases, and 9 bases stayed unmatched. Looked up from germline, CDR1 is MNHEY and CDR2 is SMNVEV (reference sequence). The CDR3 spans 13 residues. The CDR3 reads CASSNIRQGLQFF. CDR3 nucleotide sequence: TGTGCCAGCAGTAATATAAGACAGGGGTTGCAGTTCTTC.

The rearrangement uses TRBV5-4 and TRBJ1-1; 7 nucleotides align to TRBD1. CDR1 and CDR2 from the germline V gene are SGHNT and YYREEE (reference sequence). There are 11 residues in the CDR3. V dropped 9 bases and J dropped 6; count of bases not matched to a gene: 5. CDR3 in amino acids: CAITGDAEAFF. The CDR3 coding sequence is TGTGCCATCACAGGGGACGCTGAAGCTTTCTTT.

DNA for the CDR3: TGTGCCAGCAGCCCCGGCCTAGCGGGTTATCAAGAGACCCAGTACTTC. It translates to CASSPGLAGYQETQYF. This chain connects TRBV11-1 to TRBJ2-5, with TRBD2 matching 8 bases. The CDR3 is 16 residues long. Trimming removed 5 bases from V and 2 bases from J; junction bases left unmatched: 10. Germline V gene lookup returns CDR1 SGHAT and CDR2 FQDESV (reference sequence).

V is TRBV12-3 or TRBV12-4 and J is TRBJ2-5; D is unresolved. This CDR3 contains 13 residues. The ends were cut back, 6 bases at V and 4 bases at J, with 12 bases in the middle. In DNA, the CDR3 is TGTGCCAGCAGATTCAGTCCTGGAGAGACCCAGTACTTC. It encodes CASRFSPGETQYF.

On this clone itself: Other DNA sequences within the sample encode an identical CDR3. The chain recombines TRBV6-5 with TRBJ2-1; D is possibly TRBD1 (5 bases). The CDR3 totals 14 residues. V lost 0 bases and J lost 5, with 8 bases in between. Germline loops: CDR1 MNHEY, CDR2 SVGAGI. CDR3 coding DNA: TGTGCCAGCAGTTACTCGGGGCGGAACAATGAGCAGTTCTTC. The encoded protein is CASSYSGRNNEQFF.

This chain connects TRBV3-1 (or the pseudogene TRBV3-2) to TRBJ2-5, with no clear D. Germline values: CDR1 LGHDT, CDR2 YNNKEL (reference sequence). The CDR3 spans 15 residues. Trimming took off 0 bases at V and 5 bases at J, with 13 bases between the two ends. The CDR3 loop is CASSQDLQSYETQYF. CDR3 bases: TGTGCCAGCAGCCAAGATTTGCAGTCTTACGAGACCCAGTACTTC.

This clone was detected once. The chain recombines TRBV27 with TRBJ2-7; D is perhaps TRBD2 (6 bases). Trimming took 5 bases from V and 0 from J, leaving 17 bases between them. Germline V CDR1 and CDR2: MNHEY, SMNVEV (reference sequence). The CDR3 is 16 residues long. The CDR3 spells CASSRTGTANSYEQYF. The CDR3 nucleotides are TGTGCCAGCAGTAGAACCGGGACTGCGAACTCCTACGAGCAGTACTTC.

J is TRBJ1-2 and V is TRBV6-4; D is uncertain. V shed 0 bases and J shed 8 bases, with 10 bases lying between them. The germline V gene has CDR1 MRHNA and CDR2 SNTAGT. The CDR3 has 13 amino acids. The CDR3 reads CASSDSNSLGYTF. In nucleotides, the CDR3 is TGTGCCAGCAGTGACTCAAACTCCCTCGGCTACACCTTC.